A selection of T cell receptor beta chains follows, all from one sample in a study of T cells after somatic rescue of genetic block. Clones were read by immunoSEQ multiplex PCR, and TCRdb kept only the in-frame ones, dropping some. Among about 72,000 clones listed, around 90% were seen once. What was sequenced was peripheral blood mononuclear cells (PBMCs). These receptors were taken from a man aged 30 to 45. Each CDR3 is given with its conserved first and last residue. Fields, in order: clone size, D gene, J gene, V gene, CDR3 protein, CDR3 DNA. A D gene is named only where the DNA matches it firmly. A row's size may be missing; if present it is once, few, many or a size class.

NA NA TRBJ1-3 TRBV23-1 CASRPGRRGFNTIYF TGCGCCAGCAGGCCAGGTCGTCGTGGCTTTAACACCATATATTTT
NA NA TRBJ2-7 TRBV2 CASSDLGFSSSYEQYF TGTGCCAGCAGTGATTTGGGCTTCTCGAGCTCCTACGAGCAGTACTTC
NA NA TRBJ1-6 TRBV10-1 CASSAGAGPLHF TGCGCCAGCAGTGCCGGAGCGGGACCCCTCCACTTT
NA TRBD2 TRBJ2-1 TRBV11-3 CASSLEGLAGAEQFF TGTGCCAGCAGCTTAGAGGGACTAGCGGGTGCTGAGCAGTTCTTC
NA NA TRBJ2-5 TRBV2 CASSPLASGETQYF TGTGCCAGCAGTCCCCTAGCGTCCGGAGAGACCCAGTACTTC
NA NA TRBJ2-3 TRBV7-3 CASSLSLSTDTQYF TGTGCCAGCAGCTTAAGTTTGTCCACAGATACGCAGTATTTT
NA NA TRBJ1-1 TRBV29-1 CSVENWRNTEAFF TGCAGCGTTGAGAATTGGAGGAACACTGAAGCTTTCTTT
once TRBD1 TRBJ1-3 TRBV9 CASSPDRGNGNTIYF TGTGCCAGCAGCCCGGACAGGGGAAATGGAAACACCATATATTTT
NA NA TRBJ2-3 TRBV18 CASSLGDTQYF TGTGCCAGCTCACTAGGGGATACGCAGTATTTT
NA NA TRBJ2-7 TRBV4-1 CASSQGEQGFSEQYF TGCGCCAGCAGCCAAGGGGAGCAGGGGTTCTCCGAGCAGTACTTC
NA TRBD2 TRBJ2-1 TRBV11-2 CASRFLAGAYNEQFF TGTGCCAGCAGATTTCTAGCGGGGGCCTACAATGAGCAGTTCTTC
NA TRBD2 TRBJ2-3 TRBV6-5 CASSYSPGGTDTQYF TGTGCCAGCAGTTACTCGCCGGGAGGGACAGATACGCAGTATTTT
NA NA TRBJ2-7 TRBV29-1 CSVDSKDSSSYEQYF TGCAGCGTTGATAGTAAGGACTCGAGCTCCTACGAGCAGTACTTC
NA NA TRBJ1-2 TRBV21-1 CASSKRGWGYGYTF TGTGCCAGCAGCAAAAGGGGCTGGGGCTATGGCTACACCTTC
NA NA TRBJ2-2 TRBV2 CASKEAGFVGELFF TGTGCCAGCAAAGAAGCAGGGTTTGTCGGGGAGCTGTTTTTT
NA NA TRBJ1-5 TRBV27 CASSLAGQNQPQHF TGTGCCAGCAGTTTAGCAGGACAGAATCAGCCCCAGCATTTT
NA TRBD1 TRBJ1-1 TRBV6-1 CASSEWDSRNTEAFF TGTGCCAGCAGTGAATGGGACAGCAGGAACACTGAAGCTTTCTTT
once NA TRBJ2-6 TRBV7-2 CASSYSSFSSGANVLTF TGTGCCAGCAGCTATTCCAGTTTCAGCTCTGGGGCCAACGTCCTGACTTTC
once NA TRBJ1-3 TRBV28 CASRSSGNTIYF TGTGCCAGCAGGAGCTCTGGAAACACCATATATTTT
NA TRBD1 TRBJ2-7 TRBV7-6 CASSTRQGHEQYF TGTGCCAGCAGCACCCGACAGGGGCACGAGCAGTACTTC
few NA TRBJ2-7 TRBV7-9 CASSSLSHEQYF TGTGCCAGCAGCTCCCTGAGCCACGAGCAGTACTTC
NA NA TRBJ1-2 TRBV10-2 CASSERGDGYTF TGCGCCAGCAGTGAGCGGGGGGATGGCTACACCTTC
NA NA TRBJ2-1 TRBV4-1 CASSPWERSSYNEQFF TGCGCCAGCAGCCCATGGGAGCGGAGCTCCTACAATGAGCAGTTCTTC
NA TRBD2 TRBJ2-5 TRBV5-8 CASSSRTRGETQYF TGTGCCAGCAGCTCCCGGACTAGAGGAGAGACTCAGTACTTC
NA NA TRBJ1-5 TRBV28 CASSLSDNQPQHF TGTGCCAGCAGTCTATCAGACAATCAGCCCCAGCATTTT
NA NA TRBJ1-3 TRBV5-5 CASSPSGGNTIYF TGTGCCAGCAGCCCCTCGGGTGGAAACACCATATATTTT
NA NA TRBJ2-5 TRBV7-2 CASSFDSTETQYF TGTGCCAGCAGCTTTGACTCAACGGAGACCCAGTACTTC
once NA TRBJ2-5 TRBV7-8 CASSLGWASPETQYF TGTGCCAGCAGCTTAGGGTGGGCTAGTCCGGAGACCCAGTACTTC
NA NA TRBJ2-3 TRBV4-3 CASSQVGTTDTQYF TGCGCCAGCAGCCAAGTCGGCACCACAGATACGCAGTATTTT
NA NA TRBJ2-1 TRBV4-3 CASSHTGQNEQFF TGCGCCAGCAGCCACACAGGGCAGAATGAGCAGTTCTTC
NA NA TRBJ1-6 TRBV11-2 CASSPGQHNSPLHF TGTGCCAGCAGCCCCGGACAGCATAATTCACCCCTCCACTTT
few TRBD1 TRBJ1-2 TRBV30 CAWSVQGHGYTF TGTGCCTGGAGTGTACAGGGGCATGGCTACACCTTC